A selection of T cell receptor beta chains follows, all from one sample in a study. TCRdb passed the RT-PCR reads through MiXCR, listing each CDR3 protein once. The profile covers more than 600,000 distinct CDR3 sequences, with around 14% appearing a single time and 3.6% taken by the ten largest. The sequencing sample was made of memory CD4+ T cells from blood. The source is a female donor in good health, serving as a healthy control. Each CDR3 is given with its conserved first and last residue. A D gene is named only where the DNA matches it firmly. For some rows the clone size is stated as once, few or many, or as a class when expanded; others skip it.

V,D,size,J,DNA,CDR3
TRBV12-3/TRBV12-4,.,few,TRBJ2-3,TGTGCCAGCAGGCTCCTAGGGACAGATACGCAGTATTTT,CASRLLGTDTQYF
TRBV27,TRBD2,.,TRBJ2-7,TGTGCCAGCAGTTTATCTCCGGCGGGAGGCTACGAGCAGTACTTC,CASSLSPAGGYEQYF
TRBV28,TRBD1,.,TRBJ2-3,TGTGCCAGCAGTTCCCGGACAGGGGGGGACCTTGATACGCAGTATTTT,CASSSRTGGDLDTQYF
TRBV4-3,.,few,TRBJ2-2,TGCGCCAGCAGCCAAGATTGGGGGAATCACGCGGAGCTGTTTTTT,CASSQDWGNHAELFF
TRBV29-1,.,.,TRBJ1-1,TGCAGCGTTGCCCCCTCCACCCCAGGTTATTTTGAAGCTTTCTTT,CSVAPSTPGYFEAFF
TRBV4-3,.,few,TRBJ2-1,TGCGCCAGCAGCCAAGGGCGGATAGACAATGAGCAGTTCTTC,CASSQGRIDNEQFF
TRBV6-5,.,many,TRBJ1-2,TGTGCCAGCAGTTACTCAGTGCGCAAGACCTATGGCTACACCTTC,CASSYSVRKTYGYTF
TRBV4-3,TRBD1,many,TRBJ2-5,TGCGCCAGCAGCCAAAACAGGGGGCAAGAGACCCAGTACTTC,CASSQNRGQETQYF
TRBV9,.,.,TRBJ2-7,TGTGCCAGCAGCGTAGCCCCGGCCTACGAGCAGTACTTC,CASSVAPAYEQYF
TRBV7-8,.,few,TRBJ1-1,TGTGCCAGCAGCTTAGGTAACCATGGAATGAACACTGAAGCTTTCTTT,CASSLGNHGMNTEAFF
TRBV5-1,TRBD2,.,TRBJ2-3,TGCGCCAGCAGCTTGGGGACTAGCGGGACCCTAAGCACAGATACGCAGTATTTT,CASSLGTSGTLSTDTQYF
TRBV12-3/TRBV12-4,.,few,TRBJ2-1,TGTGCCAGCAGTTTCCGGCAGGGGAGGCACAATGAGCAGTTCTTC,CASSFRQGRHNEQFF
TRBV7-2,TRBD2,.,TRBJ2-3,TGTGCCAGCAGCCCCCAGACTAGCGGGAGGCCTAGCACAGATACGCAGTATTTT,CASSPQTSGRPSTDTQYF
TRBV7-2,.,many,TRBJ2-7,TGTGCCAGCAGCTTAGAAAAGGGCCGGGAGCAGTACTTC,CASSLEKGREQYF
TRBV5-1,.,few,TRBJ2-2,TGCGCCAGCCGGGACACAGCACTCACCGGGGAGCTGTTTTTT,CASRDTALTGELFF
TRBV20-1,.,many,TRBJ2-7,TGCAGTGCTAGAGTAGGAGGGGCCCCTCGGGAGCAGTACTTC,CSARVGGAPREQYF
TRBV10-3,.,few,TRBJ1-5,TGTGCCATCAGTTCACAAGGTCAGCCCCAGCATTTT,CAISSQGQPQHF
TRBV11-1,TRBD2,few,TRBJ2-7,TGTGCCAGCAGCTCCCGGGGGGGGGCGGACGAGCAGTACTTC,CASSSRGGADEQYF
TRBV29-1,TRBD1,few,TRBJ2-6,TGCAGCATAAGGACAGGTCCTTCTGGGGCCAACGTCCTGACTTTC,CSIRTGPSGANVLTF
TRBV12-3/TRBV12-4,TRBD2,many,TRBJ2-3,TGTGCCAGCAGTTTGGCTAGCGGGGCCAGTCTCACAGATACGCAGTATTTT,CASSLASGASLTDTQYF
TRBV28,.,few,TRBJ2-7,TGTGCCAGCAGTTTATTTGGGTTTTCGTACGAGCAGTACTTC,CASSLFGFSYEQYF
TRBV6-5,.,.,TRBJ1-1,TGTGCCAGCAGTTCGGAGACGAACACTGAAGCTTTCTTT,CASSSETNTEAFF
TRBV5-1,.,few,TRBJ2-3,TGCGCCAGCAGCTTGGCCCCAACTAGCACAGATACGCAGTATTTT,CASSLAPTSTDTQYF
TRBV28,.,.,TRBJ2-4,TGTACCAGCAGGGGTCTCTTGAACATTCAGTACTTC,CTSRGLLNIQYF
TRBV5-1,TRBD1,few,TRBJ1-1,TGCGCCAGCAGCCCCTGGACAGGTAGTCATTTGAACACTGAAGCTTTCTTT,CASSPWTGSHLNTEAFF
TRBV9,.,many,TRBJ1-3,TGTGCCAGCAGCGCCGGGAGGGCGGGATCTGGAAACACCATATATTTT,CASSAGRAGSGNTIYF
TRBV4-2,.,.,TRBJ1-3,TGTGCCAGCAGCCAAGCCAGGGCCAGTGGTGGAAACACCATATATTTT,CASSQARASGGNTIYF
TRBV6-2/TRBV6-3,.,.,TRBJ2-6,TGTGCCAGCACAAAGGGGTCTGGGGCCAACGTCCTGACTTTC,CASTKGSGANVLTF
TRBV7-9,.,.,TRBJ2-7,TGTGCCAGCAGCAGTAGCGGAGTTGCCAACGAGCAGTACTTC,CASSSSGVANEQYF
TRBV10-3,TRBD1,few,TRBJ1-2,TGTGCCATCAGTGAGCGGGACAGCGGGGATGGCTACACCTTC,CAISERDSGDGYTF